This TCR beta chain was recovered during a study of OX40 agonist ivuxolimab in advanced cancers. Broader study findings: Compared with CD4+, CD8+ T cells on average had more expanded clones.

Some clones are missing from TCRdb's copy, which holds only in-frame ones; the method was immunoSEQ multiplex PCR. The table shows about 98,000 clones, with 70% to 90% occurring only once. With regard to this clone: The antigen remains unidentified.

In germline, CDR1 is SGHNT, CDR2 YYREEE (reference sequence). V lost 3 bases, J lost 6 bases, and 7 bases stayed unmatched. The CDR3 has 15 residues. The chain employs TRBV5-4 and TRBJ2-1, with TRBD2 matching 9 bases. Here the sequenced sample was CD4+ or CD8+ T cells sorted from blood, taken in a trial of the OX40 agonist ivuxolimab. The TCR originated in an adult with an advanced solid tumor such as melanoma, head and neck, liver or kidney cancer. CDR3 loop: CASSSRLAEANEQFF. In DNA form, the CDR3 reads TGTGCCAGCAGCTCGAGACTAGCGGAGGCCAATGAGCAGTTCTTC.